This is a list of T cell receptor beta chains from one sample in a study of cytomegalovirus exposure and HLA in healthy donors. This table comes from immunoSEQ multiplex PCR, and its TCRdb copy is limited to in-frame clones, with some not included. The sample yields 120,000 to 150,000 clones, 79% seen once. The sample consisted of PBMCs. These receptors were taken from a woman aged 40 to 55 in good health and CMV-seropositive. Both conserved end residues are part of each CDR3. The order of the fields is V gene, clone size, J gene, CDR3 length, D gene, CDR3 protein, CDR3 DNA. A D gene is named only where the DNA matches it firmly. Clone size, where shown, is once, few, many, or a class for clones that have expanded.

TRBV5-1	once	TRBJ1-1	13	-	CASSPSEADKAFF	TGCGCCAGCAGTCCAAGCGAGGCGGATAAAGCTTTCTTT
TRBV30	-	TRBJ1-5	14	-	CAWSVGSGAQPQHF	TGTGCCTGGAGTGTAGGATCAGGGGCTCAGCCCCAGCATTTT
TRBV19	-	TRBJ2-7	20	-	CASRSTQFSRPPGAGYEQYF	TGTGCCAGTAGATCTACCCAGTTTTCTCGGCCCCCGGGAGCAGGCTACGAGCAGTACTTC
TRBV28	-	TRBJ1-2	15	-	CASSLGAGNMYGYTF	TGTGCCAGCAGTTTAGGTGCAGGGAATATGTATGGCTACACCTTC
TRBV6-6	-	TRBJ1-1	14	-	CASSRQQGVTEAFF	TGTGCCAGCAGTCGCCAACAGGGAGTCACTGAAGCTTTCTTT
TRBV6-6	-	TRBJ2-7	13	-	CASSDSHSYEQYF	TGTGCCAGCTCAGACAGTCACTCCTACGAGCAGTACTTC
TRBV10-1	-	TRBJ2-3	14	-	CASSGYGGPDTQYF	TGCGCCAGCTCTGGCTACGGGGGGCCAGATACGCAGTATTTT
TRBV27	-	TRBJ2-2	14	-	CASMRQMNTGELFF	TGTGCCAGCATGCGGCAGATGAACACCGGGGAGCTGTTTTTT
TRBV18	-	TRBJ2-1	15	-	CASSPRARSYNEQFF	TGTGCCAGCTCACCACGGGCGCGCTCCTACAATGAGCAGTTCTTC
TRBV28	-	TRBJ2-7	16	TRBD2	CASSLGGGGRSYEQYF	TGTGCCAGCAGTCTAGGAGGCGGGGGGCGCTCCTACGAGCAGTACTTC
TRBV18	-	TRBJ1-1	13	-	CASSPKGQHEAFF	TGTGCCAGCTCACCAAAAGGACAGCATGAAGCTTTCTTT
TRBV5-1	-	TRBJ2-3	15	-	CASSLYQPGANTQYF	TGCGCCAGCAGCTTGTACCAGCCAGGCGCAAATACGCAGTATTTT
TRBV7-3	once	TRBJ1-2	15	-	CASSLTASANYGYTF	TGTGCCAGCAGCTTAACGGCCAGCGCTAACTATGGCTACACCTTC
TRBV5-1	once	TRBJ2-5	16	TRBD2	CASSPVTSGAQETQYF	TGCGCCAGCAGCCCAGTGACTAGCGGGGCTCAAGAGACCCAGTACTTC
TRBV19	-	TRBJ1-5	15	TRBD1	CASSDRTGSNQPQHF	TGTGCCAGTAGTGACCGGACAGGGTCTAATCAGCCCCAGCATTTT
TRBV29-1	-	TRBJ1-4	15	TRBD1	CSVQGQVSTNEKLFF	TGCAGCGTTCAAGGACAGGTTTCAACTAATGAAAAACTGTTTTTT
TRBV7-9	-	TRBJ2-5	11	-	CASRSGLPVYF	TGTGCCAGCAGATCAGGACTCCCCGTCTACTTC
TRBV6-1	-	TRBJ2-7	15	TRBD1	CASSEVWDRTYEQYF	TGTGCCAGCAGTGAAGTCTGGGACAGAACCTACGAGCAGTACTTC
TRBV6-6	-	TRBJ1-2	12	-	CASRSPIIGYTF	TGTGCCAGCAGAAGCCCCATAATTGGCTACACCTTC
TRBV7-2	-	TRBJ2-7	15	TRBD2	CASSPLAGGRSEQYF	TGTGCCAGCAGCCCTTTAGCGGGGGGTAGAAGCGAGCAGTACTTC
TRBV4-2	-	TRBJ2-2	15	-	CASSQEGTSTGELFF	TGTGCCAGCAGCCAAGAGGGGACATCTACCGGGGAGCTGTTTTTT
TRBV14	-	TRBJ2-2	13	-	CASSPFQAGELFF	TGTGCCAGCAGCCCGTTTCAGGCCGGGGAGCTGTTTTTT
TRBV10-3	-	TRBJ2-3	15	TRBD2	CAGSRERGGLDTQYF	TGTGCCGGGTCGAGGGAGCGGGGGGGCTTAGATACGCAGTATTTT
TRBV5-1	-	TRBJ2-1	13	-	CASATDRNNEQFF	TGCGCCAGCGCGACAGACAGAAACAATGAGCAGTTCTTC
TRBV9	once	TRBJ2-5	13	TRBD1	CASSGEGAGTQYF	TGTGCCAGCAGCGGAGAGGGGGCGGGGACCCAGTACTTC
TRBV5-1	-	TRBJ2-3	13	-	CASGFQGPDTQYF	TGCGCCAGCGGGTTTCAGGGGCCAGATACGCAGTATTTT
TRBV2	-	TRBJ1-2	12	-	CASSSNPWGYTF	TGTGCCAGCAGTAGCAACCCTTGGGGCTACACCTTC
TRBV6-5	-	TRBJ2-5	13	-	CASRGGARETQYF	TGTGCCAGCAGGGGGGGGGCCAGGGAGACCCAGTACTTC
TRBV19	few	TRBJ1-2	14	TRBD1	CASSRDRTNYGYTF	TGTGCCAGTAGCCGGGACAGGACTAACTATGGCTACACCTTC
TRBV11-2	-	TRBJ1-1	14	-	CASSTQGRNTEAFF	TGTGCCAGCAGCACTCAGGGGAGGAACACTGAAGCTTTCTTT
TRBV7-2	-	TRBJ1-4	13	-	CASSLVYGGELFF	TGTGCCAGCAGCTTAGTTTATGGGGGGGAACTGTTTTTT
TRBV5-1	-	TRBJ2-3	14	-	CASSLAIRGDTQYF	TGCGCCAGCAGCTTGGCCATTCGCGGGGATACGCAGTATTTT
TRBV2	-	TRBJ1-1	15	-	CASSDGNFPDTEAFF	TGTGCCAGCAGTGATGGTAATTTCCCGGACACTGAAGCTTTCTTT
TRBV7-3	few	TRBJ2-1	14	TRBD1	CASSLMDRGNEQFF	TGTGCCAGCAGCTTAATGGACAGGGGCAATGAGCAGTTCTTC
TRBV7-6	once	TRBJ1-4	14	-	CASSLGQGYEKLFF	TGTGCCAGCAGCTTAGGGCAGGGGTATGAAAAACTGTTTTTT
TRBV6-5	-	TRBJ2-7	14	-	CASSRQGLAYEQYF	TGTGCCAGCAGTCGCCAGGGGTTGGCCTACGAGCAGTACTTC
TRBV10-3	few	TRBJ2-1	18	TRBD2	CAISRLAGGHLGGNEQFF	TGTGCCATCAGCAGACTAGCGGGGGGACACCTTGGAGGGAATGAGCAGTTCTTC
TRBV19	-	TRBJ2-2	15	TRBD2	CASSILAGGTGELFF	TGTGCCAGTAGTATCTTAGCGGGGGGAACCGGGGAGCTGTTTTTT
TRBV11-2	-	TRBJ2-3	17	TRBD2	CASSLPSGGESTDTQYF	TGTGCCAGCAGCTTACCTAGCGGGGGGGAAAGCACAGATACGCAGTATTTT
TRBV4-2	-	TRBJ2-1	17	TRBD2	CASSQGISGGPRNEQFF	TGTGCCAGCAGCCAAGGAATTAGCGGGGGGCCCCGAAATGAGCAGTTCTTC
TRBV6-5	-	TRBJ2-3	13	-	CASSLEGWDTQYF	TGTGCCAGCAGTTTGGAGGGTTGGGATACGCAGTATTTT
TRBV5-6	-	TRBJ1-2	14	TRBD1	CASSLEGASYGYTF	TGTGCCAGCAGCTTGGAGGGGGCGTCCTATGGCTACACCTTC
TRBV5-6	-	TRBJ1-3	14	-	CASSLGSSGNTIYF	TGTGCCAGCAGCTTGGGGAGCTCTGGAAACACCATATATTTT
TRBV25-1	-	TRBJ2-3	17	TRBD2	CASSEWASGGRTDTQYF	TGTGCCAGCAGTGAATGGGCTAGCGGGGGGCGCACAGATACGCAGTATTTT
TRBV6-1	-	TRBJ1-5	11	-	CASNRDQPQHF	TGTGCCAGCAACAGGGATCAGCCCCAGCATTTT
TRBV7-6	-	TRBJ2-5	15	TRBD1	CASSLIRGQQETQYF	TGTGCCAGCAGTCTCATCCGGGGACAGCAAGAGACCCAGTACTTC
TRBV11-2	few	TRBJ2-5	15	-	CASTIMGGASETQYF	TGTGCCAGCACCATCATGGGCGGGGCGTCAGAGACCCAGTACTTC
TRBV19	few	TRBJ1-1	14	-	CASRETGFWTEAFF	TGTGCCAGTAGAGAAACAGGGTTTTGGACTGAAGCTTTCTTT
TRBV5-6	-	TRBJ1-4	13	-	CASSLQGNEKLFF	TGTGCCAGCAGCCTCCAGGGTAATGAAAAACTGTTTTTT
TRBV6-6	once	TRBJ2-7	12	-	CASSYYRDQQYF	TGTGCCAGCAGTTACTACAGGGACCAGCAGTACTTC
TRBV6-6	few	TRBJ1-4	13	-	CASKESLTEKLFF	TGTGCCAGCAAGGAGAGCCTTACTGAAAAACTGTTTTTT